Each of the 24 T cell receptor beta chains below was sequenced from the same sample in a study of blood T cell repertoires in COVID-19 (dated by TCRdb to 2019 to 2021). The library was generated by the immunoSEQ multiplex PCR assay. TCRdb took over this immuneACCESS table, retaining in-frame rearrangements with V and J assigned. Such tables are incomplete; in checked studies, under half of the missing clones stem from an unresolved V gene, and the remainder is unexplained. The sample table holds about 410,000 clones, of which roughly 86% were seen once. The ten largest make up about 1.7% of the sample. Sequenced sample: PBMCs or T cells enriched from blood (not recorded which). The receptors here all came from a young woman who had recovered from COVID-19.

The rearrangement joins TRBV28 to TRBJ1-4, with D perhaps TRBD1 (5 bases). The CDR3 totals 14 residues. V gave up 3 bases and J gave up 4 bases, with 9 bases separating them. Germline loops: CDR1 MDHEN, CDR2 SYDVKM. The DNA of the CDR3 is TGTGCCAGCAGTTTCGGGGGGGTTAATGAAAAACTGTTTTTT. It specifies CASSFGGVNEKLFF. Based on the CDR3 plus reference TRBV28 and TRBJ1-4, the full variable domain is DVKVTQSSRYLVKRTGEKVFLECVQDMDHENMFWYRQDPGLGLRLIYFSYDVKMKEKGDIPEGYSVSREKKERFSLILESASTNQTSMYLCASSFGGVNEKLFFGSGTQLSVL.

V usage is TRBV30 and J usage is TRBJ1-5; D gene unclear. Trimming pared 0 bases from V and 7 bases from J, leaving 10 bases between. Looked up from germline, CDR1 is GTSNPN and CDR2 is SVGIG (reference sequence). The CDR3 extends over 13 amino acids. For the CDR3, the DNA is TGTGCCTGGAGTGTACGGGAAAGGCAGCCCCAGCATTTT. Protein sequence: CAWSVRERQPQHF.

The gene calls are TRBV18 and TRBJ2-7; no firm D call. Trimming left V 4 bases short and J 2 bases short, with 12 bases between. The CDR3 consists of 14 residues. Per the germline V gene, CDR1 is KGHSH and CDR2 is LQKENI. The CDR3 sequence is CASSLLLDTYEQYF. In DNA form, the CDR3 reads TGTGCCAGCTCACTCCTACTTGACACCTACGAGCAGTACTTC.

The chain links TRBV27 to TRBJ1-5; D possibly corresponds to TRBD1 (5 bases). Trimming pared 9 bases from V and 3 bases from J, leaving 15 bases between. Per germline, CDR1 MNHEY and CDR2 SMNVEV (reference sequence). CDR3 length equals 14 residues. The CDR3: CAREDRNHNQPQHF. The CDR3 DNA sequence: TGTGCCAGAGAAGACAGAAACCACAATCAGCCCCAGCATTTT.

This clone has a single count. The chain links TRBV9 to TRBJ2-6; D uncertain. Germline CDR1 reads SGDLS; CDR2 reads YYNGEE. The CDR3 loop spans 17 amino acids. Trimming shortened V by 0 bases and J by 0 bases, and 10 bases separated the two germline ends. The CDR3 loop is CASSVARVPSGANVLTF. DNA of the CDR3: TGTGCCAGCAGCGTAGCTCGGGTTCCCTCTGGGGCCAACGTCCTGACTTTC.

This chain joins TRBV28 and TRBJ2-7; possibly TRBD2 for D (5 bases). Trimming took 2 bases from V and 2 from J, leaving 16 bases between them. This CDR3 contains 16 residues. CDR1 is MDHEN, CDR2 SYDVKM, per germline. The CDR3 nucleotides read TGTGCCAGCAGTTTAAGCTCTGGGAGCCAAACCTACGAGCAGTACTTC. Translated, it gives CASSLSSGSQTYEQYF.

V is TRBV30 and J is TRBJ1-6; 7 bases map to TRBD1. Trimming removed 4 bases from V and 6 bases from J; junction bases left unmatched: 6. The CDR3 has 14 residues. Germline assignment: CDR1 GTSNPN and CDR2 SVGIG (reference sequence). CDR3 DNA sequence: TGTGCCTGGACCAAGACAGGGAGTAATTCACCCCTCCACTTT. Its protein product is CAWTKTGSNSPLHF.

This chain connects TRBV29-1 to TRBJ2-7, with D possibly matching TRBD1 (6 bases). This CDR3 comprises 12 residues. Trimming took off 4 bases at V and 4 bases at J, with 11 bases between the two ends. CDR1 and CDR2 (germline): SQVTM, ANQGSEA. The CDR3 region has the DNA TGCAGCGTTGTCCGGGACACTTACGAGCAGTACTTC. This encodes CSVVRDTYEQYF.

This clone is a singleton in its sample. This chain joins TRBV2 and TRBJ1-2, with 10 nucleotides matching TRBD1. The CDR3 extends over 14 amino acids. V gave up 8 bases and J gave up 6 bases; unmatched junction bases: 9. Germline values: CDR1 SNHLY, CDR2 FYNNEI. Here the CDR3 reads CASPLTGGPNGYTF. The CDR3 DNA sequence: TGTGCCAGCCCTCTGACAGGGGGCCCTAATGGCTACACCTTC.

The DNA of the CDR3 is TGTGCCAGCAGTACCTATCAGGGGTGGGTGCATTTT. It codes for CASSTYQGWVHF. The chain couples TRBV28 to TRBJ1-5; D is perhaps TRBD1 (6 bases). The germline CDR1 and CDR2 sequences are MDHEN and SYDVKM. The ends were cut back, 5 bases at V and 15 bases at J, with 17 bases in the middle. The length of the CDR3 is 12 residues.

The chain uses TRBV6-5 and TRBJ1-2; D perhaps matches TRBD1 (6 bases). V shed 8 bases and J shed 2 bases, with 18 bases lying between them. Per the germline V gene, CDR1 is MNHEY and CDR2 is SVGAGI. CDR3 length: 15 amino acids. The CDR3 DNA reads TGTGCCAGCTGGGGCCCGGACAGATCAAACTATGGCTACACCTTC. Protein sequence: CASWGPDRSNYGYTF.

This clone was seen just once. This sample also contains other DNA sequences that code for the same CDR3. The rearrangement joins TRBV5-1 to TRBJ2-5, with 10 bases aligning to TRBD2. This CDR3 region has 14 residues. With V trimmed by 0 bases and J by 4 bases, 0 bases remained unmatched. CDR1 SGHRS and CDR2 YFSETQ come from the germline V gene. The CDR3 sequence: CASSLGLAGETQYF. CDR3 bases: TGCGCCAGCAGCTTGGGACTAGCGGGAGAGACCCAGTACTTC.

The chain is built from TRBV5-6 and TRBJ1-5; D not resolved. Trimming removed 0 bases at V and 3 bases at J, with 13 bases between. The CDR3 extends over 16 amino acids. Germline V gives CDR1 SGHDT, CDR2 YYEEEE. CDR3 residues: CASSLEGPGLNQPQHF. The DNA for the CDR3 is TGTGCCAGCAGCTTGGAAGGGCCAGGACTCAATCAGCCCCAGCATTTT. Based on the CDR3 plus reference TRBV5-6 and TRBJ1-5, the full variable domain is DAGVTQSPTHLIKTRGQQVTLRCSPKSGHDTVSWYQQALGQGPQFIFQYYEEEERQRGNFPDRFSGHQFPNYSSELNVNALLLGDSALYLCASSLEGPGLNQPQHFGDGTRLSIL.

The chain carries TRBV5-1 and TRBJ1-1; 9 bases are shared with TRBD1. V was clipped by 0 bases and J by 5 bases; unmatched bases: 5. The CDR3 spans 15 residues. Germline lookup yields CDR1 SGHRS and CDR2 YFSETQ. CDR3 bases: TGCGCCAGCAGCTTGGGACACAGGGGGCGGACTGAAGCTTTCTTT. It specifies CASSLGHRGRTEAFF.

The genes are TRBV11-2 and TRBJ2-3; 10 bases fit TRBD1. The CDR3 contains 16 residues. Germline CDR1 SGHAT, CDR2 FQNNGV. V was pared by 3 bases and J by 5 bases, with 8 bases of the junction left unmatched. DNA of the CDR3: TGTGCCAGCAGCTTGGAGACAGGGGGCGGAATAGATACGCAGTATTTT. Its translation is CASSLETGGGIDTQYF.

The gene calls are TRBV12-3 or TRBV12-4 and TRBJ2-7; 9 bases are a match to TRBD1. The CDR3 has 13 residues. V lost 4 bases to trimming and J lost 4 bases; unmatched junction nucleotides: 2. The CDR3 DNA reads TGTGCCAGCAGTTGGGGACAGGGTTACGAGCAGTACTTC. It specifies CASSWGQGYEQYF.

This rearrangement joins TRBV19 to TRBJ2-7; TRBD2 agrees at 7 bases. The CDR3 spans 14 residues. Germline values: CDR1 LNHDA, CDR2 SQIVND (reference sequence). The V and J ends lost 9 bases and 2 bases, in that order; junction bases with no gene match: 10. The CDR3 loop is CASREGLLTYEQYF. The CDR3, as DNA: TGTGCCAGCAGGGAGGGACTACTTACCTACGAGCAGTACTTC.

The J gene is TRBJ1-6, the V gene TRBV3-1 (or the pseudogene TRBV3-2); TRBD1 might be the D (6 bases). The CDR3 has 15 amino acids. Germline V gene lookup returns CDR1 LGHDT and CDR2 YNNKEL (reference sequence). The germline V and J ends were trimmed by 1 base and 7 bases, with 11 bases remaining between them. The CDR3 sequence is CASSQARGQNSPLHF. In DNA form, the CDR3 reads TGTGCCAGCAGCCAAGCGCGGGGGCAGAATTCACCCCTCCACTTT.

V and J are TRBV5-4 and TRBJ1-6, with 8 bases matching TRBD1. Germline V gene data show CDR1 as SGHNT and CDR2 as YYREEE (reference sequence). The CDR3 contains 15 residues. V trimming: 3 bases; J trimming: 7 bases; junction bases outside the gene matches: 6. The CDR3 loop is CASSSPTGGNSPLHF. Written as DNA, the CDR3 is TGTGCCAGCAGCTCGCCCACAGGGGGAAATTCACCCCTCCACTTT. The complete variable domain, with remaining parts taken from reference TRBV5-4 and TRBJ1-6, reads ETGVTQSPTHLIKTRGQQVTLRCSSQSGHNTVSWYQQALGQGPQFIFQYYREEENGRGNFPPRFSGLQFPNYSSELNVNALELDDSALYLCASSSPTGGNSPLHFGNGTRLTVT.

The chain recombines TRBV27 with TRBJ1-5; TRBD1 matches 10 bases. The junction had 7 bases not matched to a gene; V was cut back by 6 bases and J by 8 bases. CDR3 size: 14 residues. Germline V lookup: CDR1 MNHEY, CDR2 SMNVEV (reference sequence). The CDR3 region has the DNA TGTGCCAGCAGCCGGGACAGGGGTTTCAAGCCCCAGCATTTT. Amino acids: CASSRDRGFKPQHF.

The J gene is TRBJ2-5, the V gene TRBV9; 8 bases map to TRBD2. J was trimmed by 2 bases and V by 1 base; bases with no gene match: 4. Germline V CDR1 and CDR2: SGDLS, YYNGEE. CDR3 size: 15 residues. CDR3 sequence: CASSVMTGGQETQYF. CDR3 DNA: TGTGCCAGCAGCGTAATGACGGGAGGGCAAGAGACCCAGTACTTC.

This chain uses TRBV19 with TRBJ2-7; D is undetermined. This CDR3 spans 13 amino acids. V shed 1 base and J shed 3 bases, with 7 bases lying between them. Germline CDR1 and CDR2: LNHDA and SQIVND (reference sequence). CDR3 DNA: TGTGCCAGTAGTATAGTGGGCCGCTACGAGCAGTACTTC. Translated, it gives CASSIVGRYEQYF.

The V gene is TRBV24-1, the J gene TRBJ2-3; tentatively, D is TRBD2 (6 bases). The CDR3 contains 15 residues. V lost 5 bases to trimming and J lost 8 bases, with 19 bases between them. Germline V lookup: CDR1 KGHDR, CDR2 SFDVKD. CDR3 region: CATSVVAVKQATQYF. As DNA, the CDR3 is TGTGCCACCAGTGTGGTAGCGGTGAAGCAGGCTACGCAGTATTTT.

This clone has more than one count but fewer than ten. CDR3 residues: CASSYLRGWDSPLHF. In DNA, the CDR3 is TGTGCCAGCAGTTATCTAAGGGGATGGGATTCACCCCTCCACTTT. J is TRBJ1-6 and V is TRBV28; TRBD1 is a possible D gene (5 bases). The CDR3 has 15 residues. The ends were cut back, 4 bases at V and 8 bases at J, with 15 bases in the middle. Germline CDR1 reads MDHEN; CDR2 reads SYDVKM.